The present entry profiles one T cell receptor beta chain with its context. Participants came from fewer than 25 US areas, aged about 18 to 89 years. The data were produced by immunoSEQ multiplex PCR, yet TCRdb's version contains in-frame clones alone and is incomplete. This table has about 210,000 clones, more than 75% appearing once. The data belong to a study of blood T cell repertoires in COVID-19. Whole-study context: Donors in Cohort 3 who had recovered were those with two negative PCRs, healthcare professional clearance, or resolution of their symptoms. Sites across the United States, Italy and Spain contributed samples from acute and convalescent COVID-19. In each case, the material was cDNA or gDNA derived from T cells, B-cell-depleted T cells, or PBMCs.

Per the germline V gene, CDR1 is MNHEY and CDR2 is SVGAGI. The CDR3 extends over 14 amino acids. V gave up 5 bases and J gave up 0 bases, with 8 bases separating them. This sequence was found in a man aged 30 to 39 in a cohort exposed to, infected with or recovered from COVID-19 (not recorded which). The sequenced material came from PBMCs or T cells enriched from blood (not recorded which). This chain uses TRBV6-5 with TRBJ1-3; no clear D gene. This chain's CDR3 is CASSPYSSGNTIYF. DNA for the CDR3: TGTGCCAGCAGTCCTTATAGCTCTGGAAACACCATATATTTT.